These 6 T cell receptor beta chains were all obtained from the same sample, sequenced in a study of somatic mutations in cytotoxic T cells in rheumatoid arthritis. Libraries were prepared by immunoSEQ multiplex PCR; TCRdb keeps only in-frame clonotypes and omits some of them. The repertoire holds 13,000 to 15,000 clones, with about 93% as singletons. The sample comprised CD4+ T cells sorted from blood. These receptors came from a man in his sixties or seventies with rheumatoid arthritis.

This sequence joins TRBV6-5 and TRBJ2-5; possibly TRBD1 for D (7 bases). The J call may be mistaken, given a closer DNA end match to TRBJ2-7. This CDR3 comprises 15 residues. Germline V gives CDR1 MNHEY, CDR2 SVGAGI. The CDR3 spells CASSYFSGGTYEQYF. The CDR3 DNA sequence: TGTGCCAGCAGTTACTTCTCAGGGGGGACTTACGAGCAGTACTTC.

About this clone: Here the CDR3 omits its conserved ending phenylalanine or tryptophan, so a read error is the likely source. The DNA is omitted, as the CDR3 cannot be located on it reliably, and the CDR3 follows TCRdb's listing. The chain couples TRBV12-5 to TRBJ2-7; TRBD1, as called in the table, went unchecked against the DNA. Termini included, the CDR3 measures 12 amino acids. Germline assignment: CDR1 LGHNT and CDR2 FRNRAP. Here the CDR3 reads CASGVGQGTIRL.

The CDR3 loop is CASTAGTANTGELFF. DNA for the CDR3: TGTGCCAGCACCGCCGGGACAGCGAACACCGGGGAGCTGTTTTTT. The chain has TRBV6-1 and TRBJ2-2, with 7 bases that match TRBD1. There are 15 residues in the CDR3. V lost 7 bases to trimming and J lost 0 bases; unmatched junction nucleotides: 5. Germline CDR1 MNHNS, CDR2 SASEGT.

For the CDR3, the DNA is TGTGCCAGCAGCTTAAGCAGGGGTTCCACTGAAGCTTTCTTT. It codes for CASSLSRGSTEAFF. The chain carries TRBV11-2 and TRBJ1-1; D possibly corresponds to TRBD1 (6 bases). Trimming removed 2 bases from V and 4 bases from J, with 11 bases in between. Germline CDR1 reads SGHAT; CDR2 reads FQNNGV. There are 14 residues in the CDR3.

This clone was seen only once. V and J are TRBV28 and TRBJ2-3; a weak D match, TRBD2 (6 bases). Trimming left V 7 bases short and J 3 bases short, with 17 bases between. Germline V gene lookup returns CDR1 MDHEN and CDR2 SYDVKM. This CDR3 has 15 residues. The CDR3: CASKELGGRTDTQYF. The CDR3 DNA follows: TGTGCCAGCAAAGAATTGGGGGGTCGGACAGATACGCAGTATTTT. The variable domain in full, with the rest retrieved from reference TRBV28 and TRBJ2-3, is DVKVTQSSRYLVKRTGEKVFLECVQDMDHENMFWYRQDPGLGLRLIYFSYDVKMKEKGDIPEGYSVSREKKERFSLILESASTNQTSMYLCASKELGGRTDTQYFGPGTRLTVL.

This clone occurred a few times. The rearrangement joins TRBV6-5 to TRBJ2-7; 8 bases match TRBD1. CDR3 size: 14 residues. V was pared by 5 bases and J by 3 bases, with 6 bases of the junction left unmatched. CDR1 is MNHEY and CDR2 is SVGAGI in the germline V gene. The CDR3 here is CASSKDRDGYEQYF. The CDR3 DNA follows: TGTGCCAGCAGTAAGGACAGGGACGGCTACGAGCAGTACTTC.